The rows below give T cell receptor beta chains drawn from one sample of a study of T cell responses to AZD1222 COVID-19 vaccine. TCRdb's table, derived via immunoSEQ multiplex PCR, lists solely in-frame clones and lacks some. The sample consists of roughly 100,000 clones, around 80% of them appearing once. Sequences were derived from peripheral blood, sampled on day 0 of AZD1222 vaccination. Receptor source: an adult in good health. The CDR3 runs from the conserved cysteine through the conserved F or W. A D gene is named only where the DNA matches it firmly. Clone size is given for some rows only: seen once, a few or many times, or a class if the clone is expanded.

D	J	V	size	CDR3	DNA
-	TRBJ1-1	TRBV9	-	CASSVSNRQTEAFF	TGTGCCAGCAGCGTAAGTAATAGGCAAACTGAAGCTTTCTTT
-	TRBJ1-1	TRBV7-2	-	CASRRDSAGKIEAFF	TGTGCCAGCAGGCGGGACTCAGCGGGAAAGATTGAAGCTTTCTTT
-	TRBJ1-2	TRBV24-1	once	CATSEGQGFRNYGYTF	TGTGCCACCAGTGAAGGGCAGGGCTTCCGCAACTATGGCTACACCTTC
-	TRBJ2-3	TRBV9	-	CASSVKLASTDTQYF	TGTGCCAGCAGCGTAAAATTGGCTAGCACAGATACGCAGTATTTT
-	TRBJ2-2	TRBV5-4	-	CASSLGGHDLGELFF	TGTGCCAGCAGCTTGGGCGGGCACGACTTGGGGGAGCTGTTTTTT
-	TRBJ2-7	TRBV19	-	CASSTGDRSYEQYF	TGTGCCAGTAGTACCGGTGACCGGTCCTACGAGCAGTACTTC
TRBD2	TRBJ2-1	TRBV13	once	CASSLTSAYNEQFF	TGTGCCAGCAGCTTAACTAGCGCCTACAATGAGCAGTTCTTC
TRBD1	TRBJ2-1	TRBV6-5	-	CASSYGTGGGEQFF	TGTGCCAGCAGTTACGGGACAGGGGGAGGAGAGCAGTTCTTC
-	TRBJ1-4	TRBV18	-	CASSPLQSEKLFF	TGTGCCAGCTCACCACTTCAGTCCGAAAAACTGTTTTTT
TRBD1	TRBJ1-1	TRBV6-6	-	CASKVMGQENTEAFF	TGTGCCAGCAAGGTAATGGGACAGGAAAACACTGAAGCTTTCTTT
-	TRBJ1-3	TRBV4-3	-	CASSQDPGAGGNTIYF	TGCGCCAGCAGCCAAGATCCGGGGGCAGGTGGAAACACCATATATTTT
-	TRBJ1-2	TRBV5-5	-	CASSLAGGSDGYTF	TGTGCCAGCAGCTTGGCGGGAGGATCGGATGGCTACACCTTC
-	TRBJ1-2	TRBV7-9	-	CASSLYSYGYTF	TGTGCCAGCAGCTTATACAGCTATGGCTACACCTTC
-	TRBJ1-5	TRBV5-6	-	CASSLVDQPQHF	TGTGCCAGCAGCCTCGTAGATCAGCCCCAGCATTTT
-	TRBJ2-5	TRBV6-2/TRBV6-3	-	CASSIGGRETQYF	TGTGCCAGCAGTATCGGAGGGAGAGAGACCCAGTACTTC
-	TRBJ2-5	TRBV5-1	-	CASRKGQTQETQYF	TGCGCCAGCAGGAAGGGACAAACCCAAGAGACCCAGTACTTC
TRBD1	TRBJ1-5	TRBV4-2	-	CASSQESFTGGPNQPQHF	TGTGCCAGCAGCCAAGAGTCCTTTACAGGGGGTCCCAATCAGCCCCAGCATTTT
-	TRBJ2-2	TRBV3-1/TRBV3-2	-	CASSQVLQAGTGELFF	TGTGCCAGCAGCCAAGTTTTGCAGGCGGGCACCGGGGAGCTGTTTTTT
-	TRBJ2-2	TRBV19	-	CASSTLRPMTNTGELFF	TGTGCCAGTAGTACCCTGAGGCCCATGACGAACACCGGGGAGCTGTTTTTT
-	TRBJ1-1	TRBV27	-	CASSPTKGEKNTEAFF	TGTGCCAGCAGTCCCACCAAGGGGGAGAAGAACACTGAAGCTTTCTTT
-	TRBJ1-3	TRBV19	-	CASSIVFTSTIYF	TGTGCCAGTAGTATTGTTTTTACTAGCACCATATATTTT
TRBD1	TRBJ1-2	TRBV27	-	CASSLTGNGYTF	TGTGCCAGCAGTTTGACAGGGAATGGCTACACCTTC
TRBD2	TRBJ2-7	TRBV5-4	-	CASSSHGGDYNEQYF	TGTGCCAGCAGCTCCCATGGGGGGGACTACAACGAGCAGTACTTC
TRBD1	TRBJ2-7	TRBV5-4	-	CASSLKTGGGSYYEQYF	TGTGCCAGCAGCTTGAAGACAGGGGGAGGCTCCTACTACGAGCAGTACTTC
-	TRBJ1-2	TRBV19	once	CASSMGHWSGYTF	TGTGCCAGTAGTATGGGACACTGGAGTGGCTACACCTTC
TRBD1	TRBJ1-4	TRBV19	-	CASSKTGGGPPNEKLFF	TGTGCCAGTAGTAAGACAGGGGGCGGACCACCTAATGAAAAACTGTTTTTT
-	TRBJ1-2	TRBV2	-	CASSDTGNYGYTF	TGTGCCAGCAGTGACACAGGGAACTATGGCTACACCTTC
TRBD1	TRBJ1-6	TRBV6-5	-	CASSTGGAGSPLHF	TGTGCCAGCAGCACAGGGGGCGCAGGTTCACCCCTCCACTTT
-	TRBJ2-1	TRBV7-2	-	CASSPDRFSYNEQFF	TGTGCCAGCAGTCCTGACAGGTTTTCCTACAATGAGCAGTTCTTC
-	TRBJ2-3	TRBV5-1	-	CASSLAPSTDTQYF	TGCGCCAGCAGCTTGGCCCCTAGCACAGATACGCAGTATTTT
TRBD1	TRBJ1-5	TRBV5-1	-	CASSVGQGHQPQHF	TGCGCCAGCAGCGTGGGACAGGGACATCAGCCCCAGCATTTT
-	TRBJ2-3	TRBV7-9	-	CASSLRQPLNADTQYF	TGTGCCAGCAGCTTAAGACAGCCCCTAAATGCAGATACGCAGTATTTT
-	TRBJ2-2	TRBV4-3	-	CASSQEVGVTGELFF	TGCGCCAGCAGCCAAGAAGTGGGGGTCACCGGGGAGCTGTTTTTT
TRBD1	TRBJ1-4	TRBV5-1	-	CASSLLARPDRGKF	TGCGCCAGCAGCTTGCTCGCCCGTCCGGACAGGGGGAAATTT
-	TRBJ1-3	TRBV6-5	few	CASSTLGENTIYF	TGTGCCAGCAGCACCCTCGGCGAAAACACCATATATTTT
-	TRBJ2-1	TRBV29-1	-	CSVVPQGDEQFF	TGCAGCGTCGTACCACAGGGTGATGAGCAGTTCTTC
-	TRBJ2-2	TRBV19	many	CASSMAGVTTGELFF	TGTGCCAGTAGTATGGCAGGGGTGACCACCGGGGAGCTGTTTTTT
-	TRBJ2-2	TRBV6-5	-	CASSFLTGELFF	TGTGCCAGCAGTTTCTTAACCGGGGAGCTGTTTTTT
-	TRBJ1-3	TRBV5-1	-	CASSFGPGSGNTIYF	TGCGCCAGCAGCTTCGGACCCGGCTCTGGAAACACCATATATTTT
-	TRBJ1-2	TRBV5-1	-	CASSLGTNYGYTF	TGCGCCAGCAGCTTGGGGACCAACTATGGCTACACCTTC
TRBD2	TRBJ2-3	TRBV11-2	once	CASSLIAGGGTDTQYF	TGTGCCAGCAGCCTGATAGCGGGGGGGGGCACAGATACGCAGTATTTT
-	TRBJ2-3	TRBV29-1	-	CSTKQGFGTQYF	TGCAGCACCAAACAGGGTTTTGGTACGCAGTATTTT
-	TRBJ2-6	TRBV4-2	-	CASSQVEGSGANVLTF	TGTGCCAGCAGCCAAGTTGAGGGCTCTGGGGCCAACGTCCTGACTTTC
-	TRBJ1-1	TRBV19	-	CASSMSPTDLTEAFF	TGTGCCAGTAGTATGTCCCCGACAGACCTCACTGAAGCTTTCTTT
-	TRBJ1-5	TRBV6-5	-	CASSYDESNQPQHF	TGTGCCAGCAGTTACGACGAGAGCAATCAGCCCCAGCATTTT
-	TRBJ1-5	TRBV2	-	CATERGGGNQPQHF	TGTGCCACCGAAAGAGGGGGTGGCAATCAGCCCCAGCATTTT
TRBD1	TRBJ2-7	TRBV7-9	-	CASSLVGQNYEQYF	TGTGCCAGCAGCTTAGTGGGACAGAACTACGAGCAGTACTTC
-	TRBJ1-1	TRBV7-9	-	CASSFPAGGDTEAFF	TGTGCCAGCAGCTTCCCTGCGGGGGGCGACACTGAAGCTTTCTTT
-	TRBJ2-7	TRBV7-9	few	CASSLYIGTWDYEQYF	TGTGCCAGCAGCTTATACATCGGGACATGGGACTACGAGCAGTACTTC
-	TRBJ1-2	TRBV5-4	-	CASSLRGRAYGYTF	TGTGCCAGCAGCTTAAGAGGGCGCGCATATGGCTACACCTTC
-	TRBJ2-2	TRBV5-4	-	CASSLLGTGELFF	TGTGCCAGCAGCTTGTTGGGTACCGGGGAGCTGTTTTTT
-	TRBJ1-2	TRBV5-6	-	CASSPQDGNYGYTF	TGTGCCAGCAGCCCTCAGGACGGAAACTATGGCTACACCTTC
-	TRBJ2-5	TRBV5-1	-	CASSLSVGSQETQYF	TGCGCCAGCAGCTTGTCGGTGGGTTCCCAAGAGACCCAGTACTTC
TRBD2	TRBJ2-5	TRBV7-3	-	CASSRLAGETQYF	TGTGCCAGCAGCAGACTAGCTGGCGAGACCCAGTACTTC
-	TRBJ2-1	TRBV7-9	-	CASSPPDNEQFF	TGTGCCAGCAGCCCCCCGGACAATGAGCAGTTCTTC
-	TRBJ1-1	TRBV27	-	CASSPRGRIDTEAFF	TGTGCCAGCAGTCCTAGGGGACGGATAGACACTGAAGCTTTCTTT
TRBD1	TRBJ2-2	TRBV19	-	CASSDGTGQTGELFF	TGTGCCAGTAGTGATGGGACAGGCCAAACCGGGGAGCTGTTTTTT